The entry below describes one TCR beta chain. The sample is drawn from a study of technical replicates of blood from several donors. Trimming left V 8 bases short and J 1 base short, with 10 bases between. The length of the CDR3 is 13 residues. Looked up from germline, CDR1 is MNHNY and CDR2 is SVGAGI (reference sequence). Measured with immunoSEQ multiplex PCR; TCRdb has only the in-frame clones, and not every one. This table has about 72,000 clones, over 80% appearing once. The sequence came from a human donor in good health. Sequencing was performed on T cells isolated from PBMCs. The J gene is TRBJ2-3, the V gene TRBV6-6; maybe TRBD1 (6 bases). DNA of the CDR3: TGTGCCAGCCATGGACAGCGCACAGATACGCAGTATTTT. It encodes CASHGQRTDTQYF.